The 19 T cell receptor beta chains presented below share a single source sample, sequenced in a study of blood T cell repertoires in COVID-19. Measured with immunoSEQ multiplex PCR; TCRdb has only the in-frame clones, and not every one. Of about 210,000 clones in the sample, 85% are singletons; the top ten hold 0.9% to 0.95%. Sequencing used peripheral blood. These TCRs come from a man between 60 and 75 years old with COVID-19, enrolled during active disease.

V and J are TRBV7-2 and TRBJ2-7, with D tentatively TRBD2 (5 bases). V was pared by 5 bases and J by 5 bases, with 22 bases between. CDR3 length: 16 residues. Germline values: CDR1 SGHTA, CDR2 FQGNSA. The CDR3 DNA reads as TGTGCCAGCAGCCTTACGATGCGGGCGCGAATCAACGAGCAGTACTTC. Its protein is CASSLTMRARINEQYF.

This clone was observed a handful of times. The gene calls are TRBV25-1 and TRBJ1-2; weak D call: TRBD1 (6 bases). V was cut by 7 bases and J by 6 bases, with 12 bases left in between. The CDR3 has 12 residues. The germline CDR1 and CDR2 sequences are MGHDK and SYGVNS. The DNA for the CDR3 is TGTGCCAGCACCCAAGGGGGGGATGGCTACACCTTC. Amino acid sequence: CASTQGGDGYTF.

The chain combines TRBV11-3 with TRBJ1-1; TRBD1 matches at 7 bases. Germline loops: CDR1 SGHNT, CDR2 YENEEA. The V and J ends lost 5 bases and 7 bases, in that order; junction bases with no gene match: 10. CDR3 length: 14 residues. CDR3 sequence reads: CASSLGQAGGEAFF. In nucleotides, the CDR3 is TGTGCCAGCAGCCTTGGACAGGCCGGGGGTGAAGCTTTCTTT.

The CDR3 bases are TGTGCCAGTGGGGACAGGGGTTTGACCCAGTACTTC. Protein product: CASGDRGLTQYF. V usage is TRBV19 and J usage is TRBJ2-5, with 10 bases that match TRBD1. The CDR3 totals 12 residues. V shed 8 bases and J 7 bases; nucleotides not matched to a gene: 4. The germline gives CDR1 LNHDA, CDR2 SQIVND (reference sequence).

The V gene is TRBV7-3, the J gene TRBJ2-2; TRBD1 aligns across 11 bases. The CDR3 is 15 amino acids. V dropped 5 bases and J dropped 7; count of bases not matched to a gene: 6. Germline-derived CDR1 and CDR2 are SGHTA and FQGTGA. The CDR3 here is CASSLMGQGVGELFF. CDR3 nucleotide sequence: TGTGCCAGCAGCCTAATGGGACAGGGGGTCGGGGAGCTGTTTTTT.

The chain uses TRBV27 and TRBJ1-4; D is ambiguous. This CDR3 is built from 14 residues. From germline, CDR1 is MNHEY and CDR2 SMNVEV (reference sequence). Trimming removed 5 bases from V and 4 bases from J, with 11 bases in between. The chain's CDR3 is CASSPGGGNEKLFF. The CDR3 DNA is TGTGCCAGCAGTCCGGGTGGAGGTAATGAAAAACTGTTTTTT.

CDR3 nucleotides: TGTGCCAGTAGTATGGTGGGACAGGGTCGTAATCAGCCCCAGCATTTT. Its translation: CASSMVGQGRNQPQHF. The chain recombines TRBV19 with TRBJ1-5, with TRBD1 identical over 9 bases. CDR3 length equals 16 residues. Losses at the gene ends were 3 bases for V and 4 bases for J; bases not matched to a gene: 7. Germline V gene data show CDR1 as LNHDA and CDR2 as SQIVND (reference sequence).

The rearrangement uses TRBV19 and TRBJ1-5; TRBD1 matches 7 bases. Unmatched junction bases numbered 2, after V lost 1 base and J lost 5 bases. CDR3 length: 14 amino acids. Germline V gene lookup returns CDR1 LNHDA and CDR2 SQIVND (reference sequence). This chain's CDR3 is CASSIGTGDQPQHF. The CDR3 region has the DNA TGTGCCAGTAGTATAGGAACAGGGGATCAGCCCCAGCATTTT. The complete variable domain, with remaining parts taken from reference TRBV19 and TRBJ1-5, reads DGGITQSPKYLFRKEGQNVTLSCEQNLNHDAMYWYRQDPGQGLRLIYYSQIVNDFQKGDIAEGYSVSREKKESFPLTVTSAQKNPTAFYLCASSIGTGDQPQHFGDGTRLSIL.

This chain uses TRBV3-1 (or the pseudogene TRBV3-2) with TRBJ1-6; D perhaps matches TRBD1 (6 bases). The germline CDR1 and CDR2 sequences are LGHDT and YNNKEL (reference sequence). CDR3 length: 18 amino acids. V lost 1 base and J 0 bases, leaving 13 bases between the germline ends. The CDR3, as DNA: TGTGCCAGCAGCCAAGTTGGGGGCGAGAGCTCCTATAATTCACCCCTCCACTTT. Translated, it gives CASSQVGGESSYNSPLHF.

This chain joins TRBV27 and TRBJ2-7; D ambiguous. Germline V gene data show CDR1 as MNHEY and CDR2 as SMNVEV (reference sequence). CDR3 length: 12 amino acids. V was pared by 5 bases and J by 3 bases, with 8 bases between. Written as DNA, the CDR3 is TGTGCCAGCAGTACGAGCCGCTACGAGCAGTACTTC. This codes for CASSTSRYEQYF.

The CDR3: CASSLANQAGTQYF. CDR3 in DNA: TGTGCCAGCAGCTTAGCTAACCAGGCCGGGACCCAGTACTTC. The chain carries TRBV7-9 and TRBJ2-5, with D uncertain. The germline V gene has CDR1 SEHNR and CDR2 FQNEAQ (reference sequence). V was pared by 0 bases and J by 7 bases, with 12 bases between. The CDR3 runs to 14 residues.

This chain connects TRBV19 to TRBJ2-5; perhaps TRBD2 as D (5 bases). This CDR3 comprises 16 residues. Germline V lookup: CDR1 LNHDA, CDR2 SQIVND (reference sequence). V lost 1 base, J lost 5 bases, and 17 bases lay in between. The CDR3 nucleotides are TGTGCCAGTAGTATAGGGTATCCGGGATATGGCGAGACCCAGTACTTC. This encodes CASSIGYPGYGETQYF.

The chain joins TRBV28 to TRBJ1-2; 8 bases fit TRBD1. Unmatched junction bases numbered 11, after V lost 4 bases and J lost 7 bases. The CDR3 loop spans 15 amino acids. Germline assignment: CDR1 MDHEN and CDR2 SYDVKM. The DNA of the CDR3 is TGTGCCAGCAGTTCCGGACAGGGCCTTATTGGTGGCTACACCTTC. Protein product: CASSSGQGLIGGYTF.

The rearrangement joins TRBV6-2 or TRBV6-3 to TRBJ1-2; the D is unclear. Germline V gives CDR1 MNHEY, CDR2 SVGEGT. The CDR3 is 13 amino acids. With 1 base removed from V and 2 bases from J, the gap between germline ends came to 5 bases. The CDR3 reads CASSYYENYGYTF. The CDR3 DNA reads as TGTGCCAGCAGTTACTATGAGAACTATGGCTACACCTTC.

V is TRBV28 and J is TRBJ2-1; D possibly corresponds to TRBD1 (6 bases). Looked up from germline, CDR1 is MDHEN and CDR2 is SYDVKM. Deletions cut 5 bases from V and 6 bases from J, with 14 bases between. The length of the CDR3 is 14 residues. The CDR3 bases are TGTGCCAGCAGTCTCCGGGACAAATCCAATGAGCAGTTCTTC. Translating it yields CASSLRDKSNEQFF.

The chain combines TRBV7-2 with TRBJ2-7, with D perhaps TRBD2 (6 bases). Germline-derived CDR1 and CDR2 are SGHTA and FQGNSA. Trimming cost V 3 bases and J 5 bases, with 11 bases left between them. CDR3 length equals 13 residues. The DNA of the CDR3 is TGTGCCAGCAGCTTTTTCTCGGGGGACGAGCAGTACTTC. Amino acids: CASSFFSGDEQYF.

The V and J genes are TRBV3-1 (or the pseudogene TRBV3-2) and TRBJ2-2; D perhaps matches TRBD1 (6 bases). The germline V gene encodes CDR1 LGHDT and CDR2 YNNKEL (reference sequence). V lost 0 bases, J lost 4 bases, and 12 bases lay in between. The CDR3 sequence is 16 residues long. The CDR3, as DNA: TGTGCCAGCAGCCAAGACATGACAGGAGGCACCGGGGAGCTGTTTTTT. As protein: CASSQDMTGGTGELFF.

V and J are TRBV7-8 and TRBJ2-2; D unresolved. This CDR3 spans 14 amino acids. Trimming took off 5 bases at V and 1 base at J, with 8 bases between the two ends. Germline V CDR1 and CDR2: SGHVS, FQNEAQ. CDR3 region: CASSPRGNTGELFF. The CDR3 DNA sequence: TGTGCCAGCAGCCCGCGAGGGAACACCGGGGAGCTGTTTTTT.

This rearrangement joins TRBV5-8 to TRBJ1-2; D is ambiguous. This CDR3 comprises 14 residues. Looked up from germline, CDR1 is SGHTS and CDR2 is YDEGEE. With 4 bases removed from V and 2 bases from J, the gap between germline ends came to 12 bases. The CDR3 sequence: CASSPEVQNYGYTF. The CDR3 nucleotides are TGTGCCAGCAGCCCCGAAGTTCAGAACTATGGCTACACCTTC.